This TCR beta chain was observed in a study of chemoradiotherapy in HPV16-positive cancers. Whole-study context: Candidate HPV-specific T-cell clones and common TCR motifs came from functional assays in two HPV16-positive patients. Whole-study results and caveats: Candidate HPV-specific clones and E7-related TCR motifs grew in tumor during treatment.

Produced via immunoSEQ multiplex PCR; TCRdb's table is partial and in-frame only. Of roughly 29,000 clones in the sample, 91% were seen once. Repeated repertoire sampling spanned the course of chemoradiotherapy. Deletions cut 4 bases from V and 0 bases from J, with 16 bases between. CDR1 is SGHKS and CDR2 is YYEKEE in the germline V gene (reference sequence). This CDR3 has 17 amino acids. The count of this clone is one. Its antigen remains unknown. The clonotype originates from a human donor with HPV-associated anogenital cancer. The V and J genes are TRBV5-5 and TRBJ1-4, with D possibly TRBD1 on 5 matching bases. Sequences were derived from blood, sampled from a patient who underwent chemoradiotherapy. CDR3 in DNA: TGTGCCAGCAGCCGCCGGGGCCGGACTGCAACTAATGAAAAACTGTTTTTT. Amino acids: CASSRRGRTATNEKLFF. Looking up the rest from reference TRBV5-5 and TRBJ1-4 gives the full variable domain: DAGVTQSPTHLIKTRGQQVTLRCSPISGHKSVSWYQQVLGQGPQFIFQYYEKEERGRGNFPDRFSARQFPNYSSELNVNALLLGDSALYLCASSRRGRTATNEKLFFGSGTQLSVL.